The T cell receptor (beta chain) under discussion was sequenced for a study of regulatory T cells in long-lasting Graves disease. This CDR3 region has 17 residues. V shed 3 bases and J 2 bases; nucleotides not matched to a gene: 13. Germline assignment: CDR1 KGHSH and CDR2 LQKENI. In its sample, this clonotype was seen many times. The time point: newly diagnosed GD, antithyroid drugs for less than 3 months. The authors made the TCR library using RNA they extracted from PBMCs. The authors built TCR beta libraries using iRepertoire HTBI primers and Arm-PCR of CDR3 regions. One entry per CDR3 protein, called by TCRdb with MiXCR from the multiplex PCR reads. The data show under 300,000 distinct CDR3 sequences, about 20% seen once. These records were also assigned to another study, of T cells in Graves' hyperthyroidism and ophthalmopathy.

The chain links TRBV18 to TRBJ2-7, with TRBD2 matching 7 bases. Source: peripheral blood mononuclear cells (PBMCs), taken at new diagnosis, from a patient treated with antithyroid drugs. The sequence came from a woman in her twenties or thirties with Graves disease. CDR3 amino acids: CASSPLPLAVLTYEQYF. The CDR3 DNA sequence: TGTGCCAGCTCACCTCTACCCCTAGCGGTACTAACCTACGAGCAGTACTTC.